Included here is one TCR beta chain sequence, with context. Its antigen is as yet unknown. This sample stems from a study of cytomegalovirus exposure and HLA in healthy donors. Study-wide results and limits: For TCR beta chains, V- and J-gene trimming was later linked to a missense DCLRE1C variant. Later analysis reportedly placed an Asian-associated ancestry cluster below the roughly 700-donor mean in N-insertions. TCR beta V segments were, for the most part, productive about 87% or about 30% of the time in an earlier analysis.

PCR used 60 Vbeta primers and 13 Jbeta primers. In the original analysis: In a later analysis, about 11 million of 75 million to 90 million unique beta chains occurred in at least two donors. Using immunoSEQ multiplex PCR, the repertoire was profiled, and TCRdb retains in-frame clones only, with some absent. V, J and clone size were drawn from that table, and D and trimming were deduced from the DNA. The sample comprises 170,000 or so clones, 60% to 80% of which are singletons, and about 13% rests with the top ten. The material sequenced was PBMCs. This receptor was obtained from a woman aged 50 to 60 in good health and CMV-seropositive.

CDR3 DNA: TGTGCCAGCAGCGTACCGACGGGGGGGCGGCTTGAAGCTTTCTTT. Translated, it gives CASSVPTGGRLEAFF. The chain joins TRBV9 to TRBJ1-1; possible D gene TRBD1, 6 bases. Germline V CDR1 and CDR2: SGDLS, YYNGEE. The CDR3 is 15 residues long. V was cut by 1 base and J by 7 bases, with 17 bases left in between.